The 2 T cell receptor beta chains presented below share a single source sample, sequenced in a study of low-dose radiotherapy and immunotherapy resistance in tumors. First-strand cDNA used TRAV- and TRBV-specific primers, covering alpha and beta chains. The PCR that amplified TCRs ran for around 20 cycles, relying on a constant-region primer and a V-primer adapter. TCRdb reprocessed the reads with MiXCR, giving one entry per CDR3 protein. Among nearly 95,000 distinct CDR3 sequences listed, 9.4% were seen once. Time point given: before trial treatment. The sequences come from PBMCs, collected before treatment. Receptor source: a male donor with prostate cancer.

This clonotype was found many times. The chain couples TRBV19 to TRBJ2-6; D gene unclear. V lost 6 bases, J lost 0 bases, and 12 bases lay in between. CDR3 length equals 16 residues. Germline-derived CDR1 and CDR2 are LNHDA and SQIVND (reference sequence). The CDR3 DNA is TGTGCCAGTAGACTTTTCGAGAGCTCTGGGGCCAACGTCCTGACTTTC. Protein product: CASRLFESSGANVLTF.

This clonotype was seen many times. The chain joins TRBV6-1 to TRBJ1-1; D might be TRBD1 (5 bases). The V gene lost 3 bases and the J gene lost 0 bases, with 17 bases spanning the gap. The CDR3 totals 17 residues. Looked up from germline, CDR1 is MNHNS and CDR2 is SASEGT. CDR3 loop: CASSEGRTLPMNTEAFF. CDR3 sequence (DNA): TGTGCCAGCAGTGAGGGGAGGACACTACCCATGAACACTGAAGCTTTCTTT.